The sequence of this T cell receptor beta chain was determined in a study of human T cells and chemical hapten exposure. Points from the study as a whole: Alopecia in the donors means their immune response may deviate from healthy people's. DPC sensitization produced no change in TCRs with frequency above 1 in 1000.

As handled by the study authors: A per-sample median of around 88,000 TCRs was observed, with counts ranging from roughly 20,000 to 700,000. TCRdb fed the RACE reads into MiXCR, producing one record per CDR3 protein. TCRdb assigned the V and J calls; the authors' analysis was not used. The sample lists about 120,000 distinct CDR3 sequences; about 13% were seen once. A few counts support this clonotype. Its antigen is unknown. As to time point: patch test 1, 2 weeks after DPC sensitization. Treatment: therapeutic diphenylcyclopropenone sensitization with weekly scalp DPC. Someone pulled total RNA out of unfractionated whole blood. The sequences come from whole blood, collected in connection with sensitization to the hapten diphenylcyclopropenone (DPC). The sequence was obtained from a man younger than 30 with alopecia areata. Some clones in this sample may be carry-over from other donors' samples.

This CDR3 reads CASSQALNEQFF. CDR3 nucleotide sequence: TGTGCCAGCTCACAAGCCCTGAATGAGCAGTTCTTC. The chain uses TRBV18 and TRBJ2-1; D uncertain. The CDR3 runs to 12 residues. CDR1 and CDR2 (germline): KGHSH, LQKENI. Between the trimmed V and J ends, which lost 4 bases and 7 bases, there was a span of 8 bases.